This T cell receptor beta chain stems from a study of blood T cells in healthy people across ages. About the study: Template switching retrieved approximately one barcoded beta molecule for each two T cells. Notes on the study in general: In older individuals, TCR beta diversity per million T cells was lower, falling roughly linearly with age. Diversity figures derived from one million T cells were judged to underestimate the true value.

This CDR3 is 12 amino acids long. V was clipped by 5 bases and J by 6 bases, with 7 bases between them. Germline-derived CDR1 and CDR2 are SGHAT and FQNNGV. Comment on this clonotype: As yet, its antigen is unknown.

For the second PCR, which ran for about 6 to 11 cycles, a sample-barcoded 5' primer and a J-beta primer mix were used. MiXCR was run by TCRdb on the 5' RACE reads, yielding one entry per CDR3 protein. The sample records roughly 800,000 distinct CDR3 sequences, around 34% being singletons. Input material: blood. The rearrangement joins TRBV11-2 to TRBJ2-2; D gene unclear. This clonotype was sampled from a man in his late teens or twenties in good health. The CDR3 DNA sequence: TGTGCCAGCAGCCCGGCCGCCGGGGAGCTGTTTTTT. It translates to CASSPAAGELFF.